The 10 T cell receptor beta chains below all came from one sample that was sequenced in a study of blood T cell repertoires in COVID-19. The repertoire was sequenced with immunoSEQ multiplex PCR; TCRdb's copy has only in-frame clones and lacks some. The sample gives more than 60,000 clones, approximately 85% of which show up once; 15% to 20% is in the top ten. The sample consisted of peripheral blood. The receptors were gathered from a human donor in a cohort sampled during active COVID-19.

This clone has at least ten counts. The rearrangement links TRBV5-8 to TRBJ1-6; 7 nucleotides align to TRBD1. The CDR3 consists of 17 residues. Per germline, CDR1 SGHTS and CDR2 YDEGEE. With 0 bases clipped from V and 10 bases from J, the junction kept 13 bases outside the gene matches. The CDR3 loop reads CASSLEGAGTWRSPLHF. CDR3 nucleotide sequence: TGTGCCAGCAGCTTGGAGGGGGCTGGGACCTGGAGGTCACCCCTCCACTTT.

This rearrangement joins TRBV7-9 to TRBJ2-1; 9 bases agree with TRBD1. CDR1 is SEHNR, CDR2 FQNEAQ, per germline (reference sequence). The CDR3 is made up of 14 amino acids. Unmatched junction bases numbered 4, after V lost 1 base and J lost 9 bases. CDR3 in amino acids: CASSLVADRGEQFF. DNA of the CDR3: TGTGCCAGCAGCTTAGTAGCGGACAGGGGTGAGCAGTTCTTC.

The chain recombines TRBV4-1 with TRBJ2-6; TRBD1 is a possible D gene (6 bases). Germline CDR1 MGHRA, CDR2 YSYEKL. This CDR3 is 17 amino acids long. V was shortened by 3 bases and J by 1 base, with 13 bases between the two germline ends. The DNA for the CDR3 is TGCGCCAGCAGCCAGACCGAACAGGGTTCTGGGGCCAACGTCCTGACTTTC. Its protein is CASSQTEQGSGANVLTF.

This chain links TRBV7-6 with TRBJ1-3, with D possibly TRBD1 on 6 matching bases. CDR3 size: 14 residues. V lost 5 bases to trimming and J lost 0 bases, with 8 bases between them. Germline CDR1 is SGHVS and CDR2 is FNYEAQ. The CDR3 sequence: CASSEQGSGNTIYF. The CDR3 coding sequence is TGTGCCAGCAGCGAACAGGGCTCTGGAAACACCATATATTTT.

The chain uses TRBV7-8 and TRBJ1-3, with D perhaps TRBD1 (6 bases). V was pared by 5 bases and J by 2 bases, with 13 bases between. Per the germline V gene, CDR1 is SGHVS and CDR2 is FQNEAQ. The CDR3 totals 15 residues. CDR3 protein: CASSPKTGAGNTIYF. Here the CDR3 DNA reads TGTGCCAGCAGCCCCAAGACAGGTGCTGGAAACACCATATATTTT.

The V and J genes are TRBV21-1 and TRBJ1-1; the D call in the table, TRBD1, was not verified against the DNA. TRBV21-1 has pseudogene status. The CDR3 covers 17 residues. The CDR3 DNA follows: TGTGCCAGCAGCAAAGAACGCAGGGCCCAAAAGAACACTGAAGCTTTCTTT. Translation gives CASSKERRAQKNTEAFF.

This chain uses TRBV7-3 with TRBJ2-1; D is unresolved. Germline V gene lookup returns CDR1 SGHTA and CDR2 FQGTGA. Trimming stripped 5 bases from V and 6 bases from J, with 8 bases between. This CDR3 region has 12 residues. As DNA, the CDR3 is TGTGCCAGCAGCAGCACGGGCAATGAGCAGTTCTTC. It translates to CASSSTGNEQFF.

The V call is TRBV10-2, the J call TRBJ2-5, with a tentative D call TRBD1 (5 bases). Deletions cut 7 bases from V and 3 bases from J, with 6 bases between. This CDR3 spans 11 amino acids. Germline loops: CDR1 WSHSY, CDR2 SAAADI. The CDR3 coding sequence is TGCGCCAGCACAGGGAAAGAGACCCAGTACTTC. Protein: CASTGKETQYF.

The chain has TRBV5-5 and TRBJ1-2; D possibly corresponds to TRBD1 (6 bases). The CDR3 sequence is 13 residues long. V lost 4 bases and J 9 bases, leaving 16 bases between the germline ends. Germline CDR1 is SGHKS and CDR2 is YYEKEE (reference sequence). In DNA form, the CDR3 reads TGTGCCAGCAGCCCGGGGGGCAGCTTGAGCTACACCTTC. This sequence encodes CASSPGGSLSYTF.

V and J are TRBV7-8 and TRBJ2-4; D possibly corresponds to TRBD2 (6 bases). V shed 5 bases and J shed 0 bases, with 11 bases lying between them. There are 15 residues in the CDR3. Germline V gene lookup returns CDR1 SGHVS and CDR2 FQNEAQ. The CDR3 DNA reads TGTGCCAGCAGCGGCGGGGAACTAGCCAAAAACATTCAGTACTTC. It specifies CASSGGELAKNIQYF.